The 32 T cell receptor beta chains below were found in one sample sequenced in a study of MAIT cells during Salmonella Paratyphi A infection. The study, taken as a whole, reports: Oligoclonal MAIT cells preferred TRBV20 and TRBV6, with usage seemingly unaffected by infection.

No antigens are known for them. Sample time point: before S. Paratyphi A challenge (baseline). MAIT cells were sorted by flow cytometry as Valpha7.2+ CD161+ T cells. TCRdb re-analysed the 5' RACE reads in MiXCR, keeping a single row per CDR3 protein. The sample comprises over a thousand distinct CDR3 sequences, over 20% of which are singletons, and around half rests with the top ten. Sequenced here: MAIT cells from blood, sampled at the first sampling point of the challenge study. Every receptor here comes from a person aged 18-70 years who was deliberately infected with Salmonella Paratyphi A in a paratyphoid fever challenge study.

This clonotype was picked up many times. This chain uses TRBV6-4 with TRBJ2-3; 8 nucleotides line up with TRBD1. The junction had 3 bases not matched to a gene; V was cut back by 5 bases and J by 2 bases. The CDR3 totals 14 residues. CDR1 is MRHNA, CDR2 SNTAGT, per germline. The CDR3 coding sequence is TGTGCCAGCAGTCCACAGGGGGACACAGATACGCAGTATTTT. Translation: CASSPQGDTDTQYF.

This clonotype was seen a handful of times. The chain employs TRBV6-2 or TRBV6-3 and TRBJ2-1, with D unresolved. Trimming shortened V by 3 bases and J by 1 base, and 7 bases separated the two germline ends. Germline CDR1 and CDR2: MNHEY and SVGEGT. The CDR3 consists of 14 residues. This CDR3 is CASSYGDSYNEQFF. In DNA form, the CDR3 reads TGTGCCAGCAGTTATGGGGATTCCTACAATGAGCAGTTCTTC.

The table lists this clonotype with many counts. V is TRBV20-1 and J is TRBJ1-5; TRBD1 is a possible D gene (5 bases). V shed 0 bases and J shed 5 bases, with 14 bases lying between them. There are 15 residues in the CDR3. Germline lookup yields CDR1 DFQATT and CDR2 SNEGSKA (reference sequence). CDR3 nucleotides: TGCAGTGCTAGAGAACCCGGGGACGGGTATCAGCCCCAGCATTTT. It specifies CSAREPGDGYQPQHF.

This clonotype was seen ten or more times. This chain links TRBV6-4 with TRBJ1-5, with D tentatively TRBD1 (5 bases). This CDR3 spans 14 amino acids. V was cut by 3 bases and J by 6 bases, with 12 bases left in between. Germline V lookup: CDR1 MRHNA, CDR2 SNTAGT. The CDR3: CASSEGGAGQPQHF. The CDR3, as DNA: TGTGCCAGCAGTGAAGGCGGGGCAGGTCAGCCCCAGCATTTT.

This clonotype was counted a few times. The chain recombines TRBV6-5 with TRBJ2-7, with TRBD1 as a possible D gene (5 bases). The CDR3 has 13 residues. The V and J ends lost 2 bases and 2 bases respectively, with 7 bases between them. Germline CDR1 and CDR2: MNHEY and SVGAGI. CDR3 coding DNA: TGTGCCAGCAGTTACGACAGAACCTACGAGCAGTACTTC. This encodes CASSYDRTYEQYF.

This clonotype was observed a handful of times. The chain couples TRBV15 to TRBJ2-1; the D gene is possibly TRBD1 (6 bases). This CDR3 comprises 15 residues. V dropped 4 bases and J dropped 2 bases, with 12 bases sitting between them. CDR1 LNHNV and CDR2 YYDKDF come from the germline V gene (reference sequence). In DNA, the CDR3 is TGTGCCACCAGCAATGACGGACAGCCCTACAATGAGCAGTTCTTC. Its protein is CATSNDGQPYNEQFF.

This clonotype was detected a few times. The V and J genes are TRBV24-1 and TRBJ2-5; the match to TRBD1 covers 8 bases. V was clipped by 1 base and J by 0 bases; unmatched bases: 0. Germline V CDR1 and CDR2: KGHDR, SFDVKD. CDR3 length equals 15 residues. The CDR3 sequence: CATSDLQGDQETQYF. The CDR3 DNA is TGTGCCACCAGTGATTTACAGGGGGACCAAGAGACCCAGTACTTC.

There are many counts of this clonotype. The gene calls are TRBV20-1 and TRBJ2-1, with D possibly called TRBD1 or TRBD2 (5 bases each). Germline V gene lookup returns CDR1 DFQATT and CDR2 SNEGSKA (reference sequence). Trimming removed 1 base from V and 2 bases from J, with 9 bases in between. The CDR3 sequence is 14 residues long. CDR3 sequence (DNA): TGCAGTGCTAGAGGAGGGGAGCCCTACAATGAGCAGTTCTTC. Amino acids: CSARGGEPYNEQFF.

For this clonotype: In this CDR3 the conserved last residue, phenylalanine or tryptophan, is missing, so a read error is likely. The CDR3 coding sequence is TGTGCCAGCGCCCGGCGGCCCACAGATACGCAGTATGGG. Translated, it gives CASARRPTDTQYG. The V gene is TRBV6-4, the J gene TRBJ2-3; the D is unclear. From germline, CDR1 is MRHNA and CDR2 SNTAGT. This CDR3 is 13 amino acids long. V was cut by 8 bases and J by 2 bases, with 11 bases left in between.

The V and J genes are TRBV20-1 and TRBJ2-2, with 9 nucleotides matching TRBD2. The V and J ends lost 8 bases and 6 bases, in that order; junction bases with no gene match: 13. CDR3 length: 15 amino acids. The germline V gene encodes CDR1 DFQATT and CDR2 SNEGSKA (reference sequence). The CDR3 sequence is CSTPRLAGDSGELFF. In DNA form, the CDR3 reads TGCAGTACTCCCCGTTTAGCGGGAGACTCCGGGGAGCTGTTTTTT.

This chain connects TRBV6-4 to TRBJ2-2; TRBD2 agrees at 14 bases. With V trimmed by 0 bases and J by 6 bases, 9 bases remained unmatched. CDR3 length equals 19 residues. Germline values: CDR1 MRHNA, CDR2 SNTAGT. Here the CDR3 reads CASSDSTSGGAVGAGELFF. The CDR3 DNA is TGTGCCAGCAGTGACTCGACTAGCGGGGGGGCCGTGGGGGCCGGGGAGCTGTTTTTT.

This clonotype appeared a single time. One end of the junction fails to match germline, which may point to a read error. This chain connects TRBV4-3 to TRBJ1-1; a possible D gene is TRBD1 (6 bases). Looked up from germline, CDR1 is LGHNA and CDR2 is YSLEER. The CDR3 loop spans 16 amino acids. CDR3 sequence: CASSHASGKGGKEAGF. The CDR3 DNA reads as TGCGCCAGCAGCCATGCGTCCGGGAAAGGGGGAAAGGAAGCGGGCTTT.

This clonotype is labeled medium-sized (0.01 to 0.1%). The chain recombines TRBV4-3 with TRBJ2-6; no clear D gene. The CDR3 is made up of 17 amino acids. The germline V gene encodes CDR1 LGHNA and CDR2 YSLEER. Deletions cut 1 base from V and 0 bases from J, with 10 bases between. The CDR3 region is CASSQGDSSSGANVLTF. The CDR3 coding sequence is TGCGCCAGCAGCCAAGGAGACTCGAGCTCTGGGGCCAACGTCCTGACTTTC.

The table lists this clonotype with a few counts. The V and J genes are TRBV2 and TRBJ2-5, with D hard to call. Germline CDR1 SNHLY, CDR2 FYNNEI. With 3 bases removed from V and 2 bases from J, the gap between germline ends came to 4 bases. The CDR3 has 12 residues. For the CDR3, the DNA is TGTGCCAGCAGTGACGGGCAAGAGACCCAGTACTTC. Encoded protein: CASSDGQETQYF.

The chain's CDR3 is CASSPNNGGLVREQFF. Written as DNA, the CDR3 is TGCGCCAGCAGCCCCAACAACGGGGGACTAGTACGCGAGCAGTTCTTC. The chain combines TRBV4-1 with TRBJ2-1; TRBD2 aligns across 8 bases. Germline V lookup: CDR1 MGHRA, CDR2 YSYEKL. The CDR3 consists of 16 residues. The junction had 15 bases not matched to a gene; V was cut back by 4 bases and J by 10 bases.

J is TRBJ1-1 and V is TRBV6-4; D not resolved. Germline V gene sequence: CDR1 MRHNA, CDR2 SNTAGT. The CDR3 runs 14 residues. Trimming left V 2 bases short and J 1 base short, with 8 bases between. In DNA form, the CDR3 reads TGTGCCAGCAGTGACGGGGAGGGGAACACTGAAGCTTTCTTT. Protein: CASSDGEGNTEAFF.

The chain recombines TRBV24-1 with TRBJ2-3, with D perhaps matching TRBD1 (5 bases). The CDR3 length is 14 residues. Germline CDR1 and CDR2: KGHDR and SFDVKD. The CDR3 region has the DNA TGTGAAACCAGGGAATTAGGCGAAGCAGATACGCAGTATTTT. Translation gives CETRELGEADTQYF.

A note on this clonotype: The missing conserved phenylalanine or tryptophan at the end of this CDR3 makes a read error likely. It is unclear where the CDR3 begins or ends on the DNA, so no DNA is shown, and the CDR3 is as TCRdb lists it. The CDR3: CSARDLTSSYNEQFG. The rearrangement links TRBV20-1 to TRBJ2-1. Including both end residues, the CDR3 is 15 amino acids long. Germline V CDR1 and CDR2: DFQATT, SNEGSKA (reference sequence).

The chain couples TRBV20-1 to TRBJ2-5; D remains unclear. This CDR3 is 14 amino acids long. From germline, CDR1 is DFQATT and CDR2 SNEGSKA (reference sequence). The ends were cut back, 1 base at V and 1 base at J, with 10 bases in the middle. CDR3 sequence (DNA): TGCAGTGCTAGAGTCGGCCTGCCCCAAGAGACCCAGTACTTC. It translates to CSARVGLPQETQYF.

This chain uses TRBV6-2 or TRBV6-3 with TRBJ2-2; D ambiguous. Between the trimmed V and J ends, which lost 10 bases and 3 bases, there was a span of 18 bases. Germline V lookup: CDR1 MNHEY, CDR2 SVGEGT. This CDR3 comprises 15 residues. This CDR3 reads CATKGGLLDTGELFF. The CDR3 DNA sequence: TGTGCCACAAAAGGTGGTTTACTTGACACCGGGGAGCTGTTTTTT.

This clonotype showed up many times. The V gene is TRBV20-1, the J gene TRBJ2-7, with TRBD2 identical over 8 bases. The length of the CDR3 is 14 residues. Looked up from germline, CDR1 is DFQATT and CDR2 is SNEGSKA (reference sequence). Trimming cost V 5 bases and J 5 bases; bases outside gene matches: 11. CDR3 sequence (DNA): TGCAGTGCTGGGGAGCGTCTAGCGGGTAACGAGCAGTACTTC. It is translated as CSAGERLAGNEQYF.

The chain links TRBV5-4 to TRBJ2-5, with TRBD1 matching over 8 bases. This CDR3 spans 15 amino acids. The V gene end was trimmed by 2 bases and the J gene end by 4 bases; junction bases not matched to a gene: 7. Germline-derived CDR1 and CDR2 are SGHNT and YYREEE (reference sequence). Here the CDR3 DNA reads TGTGCCAGCAGCTTCATCGCAGGGGGCCCAGAGACCCAGTACTTC. This translates into CASSFIAGGPETQYF.

This clonotype is medium-sized by share. The chain joins TRBV15 to TRBJ2-1, with D perhaps matching TRBD2 (7 bases). The CDR3 consists of 15 residues. Germline V gives CDR1 LNHNV, CDR2 YYDKDF (reference sequence). Trimming pared 5 bases from V and 2 bases from J, leaving 13 bases between. The CDR3 DNA is TGTGCCACCAGCCCCCGGGGGGCCACCTACAATGAGCAGTTCTTC. As protein: CATSPRGATYNEQFF. The complete variable domain, with remaining parts taken from reference TRBV15 and TRBJ2-1, reads DAMVIQNPRYQVTQFGKPVTLSCSQTLNHNVMYWYQQKSSQAPKLLFHYYDKDFNNEADTPDNFQSRRPNTSFCFLDIRSPGLGDTAMYLCATSPRGATYNEQFFGPGTRLTVL.

The table lists this clonotype with a few counts. This chain uses TRBV28 with TRBJ2-7; 14 positions agree with TRBD2. This CDR3 has 17 residues. CDR1 is MDHEN and CDR2 is SYDVKM in the germline V gene. After removal of 3 bases from V and 2 bases from J, the junction contained 6 bases not matched to a gene. CDR3 residues: CASSLGTSGSSTYEQYF. CDR3 DNA sequence: TGTGCCAGCAGTTTGGGGACTAGCGGGAGCTCAACCTACGAGCAGTACTTC.

The chain combines TRBV6-2 or TRBV6-3 with TRBJ2-3; D unresolved. The ends were cut back, 2 bases at V and 6 bases at J, with 15 bases in the middle. In germline, CDR1 is MNHEY, CDR2 SVGEGT. The CDR3 length is 15 residues. The CDR3 sequence: CASSYAASEVDTQYF. The CDR3 DNA follows: TGTGCCAGCAGTTACGCGGCTTCCGAGGTGGATACGCAGTATTTT.

The chain couples TRBV7-3 to TRBJ1-1, with D tentatively TRBD1 (5 bases). CDR1 and CDR2 (germline): SGHTA, FQGTGA. The ends were cut back, 5 bases at V and 0 bases at J, with 10 bases in the middle. The CDR3 length is 14 residues. The CDR3 coding sequence is TGTGCCAGCAGCCCAGGGAGTATGAACACTGAAGCTTTCTTT. Its translation: CASSPGSMNTEAFF.

This chain links TRBV12-5 with TRBJ1-5, with TRBD1 matching 7 bases. Per germline, CDR1 LGHNT and CDR2 FRNRAP. There are 14 residues in the CDR3. Trimming took 5 bases from V and 2 from J; bases not matched to a gene: 3. The CDR3 loop is CASGPGQGNQPQHF. Written as DNA, the CDR3 is TGTGCTAGTGGTCCCGGACAGGGCAATCAGCCCCAGCATTTT.

The chain carries TRBV6-4 and TRBJ2-3; 14 bases match TRBD2. With V trimmed by 3 bases and J by 3 bases, 2 bases remained unmatched. The CDR3 consists of 16 residues. Germline loops: CDR1 MRHNA, CDR2 SNTAGT. DNA of the CDR3: TGTGCCAGCAGTGAGACTAGCGGGGGGGCGACAGATACGCAGTATTTT. Encoded protein: CASSETSGGATDTQYF.

This clonotype is deemed medium-sized. The chain is built from TRBV6-4 and TRBJ2-1; 10 nucleotides agree with TRBD2. This CDR3 region has 15 residues. The ends lost 2 bases at V and 3 bases at J; junction bases unmatched: 1. Germline V CDR1 and CDR2: MRHNA, SNTAGT. DNA for the CDR3: TGTGCCAGCAGTGACGGGACTAGCGACTACAATGAGCAGTTCTTC. This encodes CASSDGTSDYNEQFF.

The V gene is TRBV4-2, the J gene TRBJ2-7; D might be TRBD1 or TRBD2, each matching 5 bases. The CDR3 is 16 amino acids. Germline V gives CDR1 LGHNA, CDR2 YNFKEQ. Trimming pared 5 bases from V and 5 bases from J, leaving 22 bases between. DNA of the CDR3: TGTGCCAGCAGCACCGATCGGGGCAGTGGGGCAAACGAGCAGTACTTC. The encoded protein is CASSTDRGSGANEQYF.

This clonotype is medium-sized by share. The chain joins TRBV10-3 to TRBJ1-1; D possibly corresponds to TRBD1 (5 bases). V lost 0 bases and J lost 6, with 11 bases in between. Germline assignment: CDR1 ENHRY and CDR2 SYGVKD. The CDR3 totals 14 residues. For the CDR3, the DNA is TGTGCCATCAGTGAGTCGGGGGAGGTCGCTGAAGCTTTCTTT. Translating it yields CAISESGEVAEAFF.

This clonotype was counted many times. This chain uses TRBV6-4 with TRBJ2-1; TRBD2 aligns across 9 bases. CDR1 is MRHNA and CDR2 is SNTAGT in the germline V gene. V shed 3 bases, J shed 5 bases, and the junction held 5 bases outside the gene matches. The CDR3 sequence is 15 residues long. This CDR3 is CASSEGGGAHNEQFF. The CDR3 nucleotides are TGTGCCAGCAGTGAAGGCGGGGGGGCCCACAATGAGCAGTTCTTC.